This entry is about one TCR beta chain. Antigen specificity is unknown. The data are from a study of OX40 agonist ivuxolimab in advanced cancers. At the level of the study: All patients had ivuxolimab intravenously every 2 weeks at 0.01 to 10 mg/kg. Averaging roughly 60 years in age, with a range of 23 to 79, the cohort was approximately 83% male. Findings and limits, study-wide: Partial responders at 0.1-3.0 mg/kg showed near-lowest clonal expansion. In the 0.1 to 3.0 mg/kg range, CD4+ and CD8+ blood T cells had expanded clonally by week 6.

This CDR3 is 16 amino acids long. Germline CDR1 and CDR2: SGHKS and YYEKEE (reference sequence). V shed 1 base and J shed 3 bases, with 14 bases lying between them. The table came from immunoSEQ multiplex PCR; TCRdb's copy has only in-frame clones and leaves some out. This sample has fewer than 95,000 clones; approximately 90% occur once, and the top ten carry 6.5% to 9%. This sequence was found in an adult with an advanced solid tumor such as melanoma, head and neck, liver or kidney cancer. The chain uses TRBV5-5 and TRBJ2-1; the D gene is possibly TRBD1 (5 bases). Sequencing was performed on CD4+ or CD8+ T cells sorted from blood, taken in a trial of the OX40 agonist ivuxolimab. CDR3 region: CASSLTGHDFYNEQFF. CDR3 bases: TGTGCCAGCAGCTTGACCGGACATGACTTCTACAATGAGCAGTTCTTC. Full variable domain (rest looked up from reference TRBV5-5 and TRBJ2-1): DAGVTQSPTHLIKTRGQQVTLRCSPISGHKSVSWYQQVLGQGPQFIFQYYEKEERGRGNFPDRFSARQFPNYSSELNVNALLLGDSALYLCASSLTGHDFYNEQFFGPGTRLTVL.